This is a list of T cell receptor beta chains from one sample in a study of T cell changes during pregnancy in multiple sclerosis. Assay: immunoSEQ multiplex PCR; the TCRdb copy retains only in-frame clones and omits some. The sample has approximately 71,000 clones; roughly nine tenths are singletons. The starting material was peripheral blood, obtained in the third trimester of pregnancy. The receptors here all came from a female donor with multiple sclerosis, enrolled in a pregnancy study. The CDR3 runs from the conserved cysteine through the conserved F or W. A D gene is named only where the DNA matches it firmly. Expanded clones are given a class, and other clones once, few, many or no size at all.

abundance: NA
v_gene: TRBV19
j_gene: TRBJ2-1
d_gene: TRBD2
CDR3nt: TGTGCCAGTAGTGGGGGACTAGCGGTATACAATGAGCAGTTCTTC
CDR3aa: CASSGGLAVYNEQFF

abundance: NA
v_gene: TRBV18
j_gene: TRBJ1-4
d_gene: NA
CDR3nt: TGTGCCAGCTCACCATTTGAGGGAACCCCCTCAACTAATGAAAAACTGTTTTTT
CDR3aa: CASSPFEGTPSTNEKLFF

abundance: NA
v_gene: TRBV11-2
j_gene: TRBJ2-7
d_gene: NA
CDR3nt: TGTGCCAGCAGCTTAAACTGGGAGATCACCTACGAGCAGTACTTC
CDR3aa: CASSLNWEITYEQYF

abundance: NA
v_gene: TRBV7-2
j_gene: TRBJ1-1
d_gene: TRBD1
CDR3nt: TGTGCCAGCAGCCCGCAGGGGGGTGCTGAAGCTTTCTTT
CDR3aa: CASSPQGGAEAFF

abundance: NA
v_gene: TRBV7-8
j_gene: TRBJ2-1
d_gene: NA
CDR3nt: TGTGCCAGCAGCCCCAGCGCTCTGAGCCCTTACAATGAGCAGTTCTTC
CDR3aa: CASSPSALSPYNEQFF

abundance: NA
v_gene: TRBV5-1
j_gene: TRBJ1-2
d_gene: TRBD1
CDR3nt: TGCGCCAGCAGATTTGCAGGGGGTGACGGCTACACCTTC
CDR3aa: CASRFAGGDGYTF

abundance: NA
v_gene: TRBV6-1
j_gene: TRBJ2-7
d_gene: NA
CDR3nt: TGTGCCAGCGCGGCAGCTAGCTACGAGCAGTACTTC
CDR3aa: CASAAASYEQYF

abundance: NA
v_gene: TRBV2
j_gene: TRBJ2-2
d_gene: TRBD1
CDR3nt: TGTGCCAGCAGTCCGGACAGGGATTGGTACACCGGGGAGCTGTTTTTT
CDR3aa: CASSPDRDWYTGELFF

abundance: NA
v_gene: TRBV9
j_gene: TRBJ2-1
d_gene: NA
CDR3nt: TGTGCCAGCAGCTCCCTAGCTGGGGTCGCCTACAATGAGCAGTTCTTC
CDR3aa: CASSSLAGVAYNEQFF

abundance: NA
v_gene: TRBV13
j_gene: TRBJ2-3
d_gene: TRBD2
CDR3nt: TGTGCCAGCAGCCTCATAGCGGGGGCCACAGATACGCAGTATTTT
CDR3aa: CASSLIAGATDTQYF

abundance: NA
v_gene: TRBV7-4
j_gene: TRBJ2-2
d_gene: TRBD1
CDR3nt: TGTGCCAGCAGCTTAGCCCGGGACAGGGGGCCCCCAAACACCGGGGAGCTGTTTTTT
CDR3aa: CASSLARDRGPPNTGELFF

abundance: once
v_gene: TRBV4-2
j_gene: TRBJ1-2
d_gene: NA
CDR3nt: TGTGCCAGCAGCCAAGGGCCAGGGGATGTCTATGGCTACACCTTC
CDR3aa: CASSQGPGDVYGYTF

abundance: once
v_gene: TRBV18
j_gene: TRBJ1-5
d_gene: TRBD1
CDR3nt: TGTGCCAGCTCTTTCAGGGGGGAACCTCAGCCCCAGCATTTT
CDR3aa: CASSFRGEPQPQHF

abundance: once
v_gene: TRBV2
j_gene: TRBJ2-5
d_gene: TRBD2
CDR3nt: TGTGCCAGCAGTTCCGCACCGGGCGGGGGACTAGCGGGACTTCAAGAGACCCAGTACTTC
CDR3aa: CASSSAPGGGLAGLQETQYF

abundance: NA
v_gene: TRBV5-1
j_gene: TRBJ1-2
d_gene: TRBD1
CDR3nt: TGCGCCAGCAGCTTGGCGATAGCCAACAGGGGGCCTTTCTATGGCTACACCTTC
CDR3aa: CASSLAIANRGPFYGYTF

abundance: NA
v_gene: TRBV5-5
j_gene: TRBJ2-3
d_gene: TRBD2
CDR3nt: TGTGCCAGCAGTCTAAACGCGGGGGGAAGCACAGATACGCAGTATTTT
CDR3aa: CASSLNAGGSTDTQYF

abundance: once
v_gene: TRBV28
j_gene: TRBJ1-2
d_gene: NA
CDR3nt: TGTGCCAGCAGTTTATTGGGTGGTAGCCAGGGGTATGGCTACACCTTC
CDR3aa: CASSLLGGSQGYGYTF

abundance: once
v_gene: TRBV18
j_gene: TRBJ2-3
d_gene: TRBD1
CDR3nt: TGTGCCAGCTCACACCGGGACAGGGACCCGGATACGCAGTATTTT
CDR3aa: CASSHRDRDPDTQYF

abundance: NA
v_gene: TRBV9
j_gene: TRBJ2-3
d_gene: TRBD2
CDR3nt: TGTGCCAGCAGCATCCGGGAGGGGGTTGCAGCGCAGTATTTT
CDR3aa: CASSIREGVAAQYF

abundance: NA
v_gene: TRBV2
j_gene: TRBJ1-1
d_gene: NA
CDR3nt: TGTGCCAGCAGTGAAAGGGTAGGGGGCACTGAAGCTTTCTTT
CDR3aa: CASSERVGGTEAFF

abundance: NA
v_gene: TRBV28
j_gene: TRBJ1-2
d_gene: TRBD1
CDR3nt: TGTGCCAGCAGTCTCTTGGGGACAGGGGGCTATGGCTACACCTTC
CDR3aa: CASSLLGTGGYGYTF

abundance: NA
v_gene: TRBV6-5
j_gene: TRBJ2-7
d_gene: NA
CDR3nt: TGTGCCAGCACCTACGAGGAGTCTAGAGAGCAGTACTTC
CDR3aa: CASTYEESREQYF

abundance: NA
v_gene: TRBV19
j_gene: TRBJ1-2
d_gene: NA
CDR3nt: TGTGCCAGTAGTATTTCGGTCTATGGCTACACCTTC
CDR3aa: CASSISVYGYTF

abundance: NA
v_gene: TRBV10-2
j_gene: TRBJ1-2
d_gene: NA
CDR3nt: TGCGCCAGCAGTGAGCTTCGTGGCTACACCTTC
CDR3aa: CASSELRGYTF

abundance: NA
v_gene: TRBV5-1
j_gene: TRBJ2-1
d_gene: TRBD1
CDR3nt: TGCGCCAGCAGCTCCCCGGGACAGGGGGCGAATGAGCAGTTCTTC
CDR3aa: CASSSPGQGANEQFF

abundance: NA
v_gene: TRBV5-4
j_gene: TRBJ1-4
d_gene: NA
CDR3nt: TGTGCCAGCAGCTTGAGTGGGGGCGAGGTTGAAAAACTGTTTTTT
CDR3aa: CASSLSGGEVEKLFF

abundance: few
v_gene: TRBV19
j_gene: TRBJ2-7
d_gene: TRBD1
CDR3nt: TGTGCCAGTAGGGGGACAGGAGTCTACGAGCAGTACTTC
CDR3aa: CASRGTGVYEQYF

abundance: NA
v_gene: TRBV5-5
j_gene: TRBJ1-2
d_gene: TRBD1
CDR3nt: TGTGCCAGCAGTTTGACATGGGACAGGGCCATCTATGGCTACACCTTC
CDR3aa: CASSLTWDRAIYGYTF

abundance: NA
v_gene: TRBV7-9
j_gene: TRBJ1-1
d_gene: NA
CDR3nt: TGTGCCAGCAGTCTGAAGGGGACTGAAGCTTTCTTT
CDR3aa: CASSLKGTEAFF